This T cell receptor beta chain was sequenced for a study of cytomegalovirus exposure and HLA in healthy donors. Study-wide findings and caveats: Rare TCR sequences predominated, though certain public TCRs were found in many donors.

Details on this clone: The antigen is not known.

Both 60 Vbeta primers and 13 Jbeta primers went into the PCR. Profiled with immunoSEQ multiplex PCR; TCRdb holds only in-frame clones, not every one. The sample totals 130,000 or so clones. Every donor was a healthy person donating bone marrow. V lost 0 bases and J lost 1, with 12 bases in between. In germline, CDR1 is PRHDT, CDR2 FYEKMQ (reference sequence). The CDR3 has 16 amino acids. The receptor's source is a woman between 40 and 50 years old in good health and CMV-seronegative. V usage is TRBV13 and J usage is TRBJ2-5; D unclear. The sequencing input was PBMCs. In DNA form, the CDR3 reads TGTGCCAGCAGCTTAGGCAGACTGGAGACCCAAGAGACCCAGTACTTC. Translated, it gives CASSLGRLETQETQYF.